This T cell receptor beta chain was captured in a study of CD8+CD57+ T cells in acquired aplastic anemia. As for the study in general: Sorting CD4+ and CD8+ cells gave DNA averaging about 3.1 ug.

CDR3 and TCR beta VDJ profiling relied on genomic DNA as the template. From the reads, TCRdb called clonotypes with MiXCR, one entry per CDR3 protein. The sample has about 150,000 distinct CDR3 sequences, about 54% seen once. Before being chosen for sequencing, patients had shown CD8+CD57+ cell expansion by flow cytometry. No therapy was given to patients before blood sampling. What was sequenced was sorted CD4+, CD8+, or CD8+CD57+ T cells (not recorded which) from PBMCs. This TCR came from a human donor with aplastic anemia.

CDR3 bases: TGCAGTGCTTACTCGACAGGCCTGGGCTACACCTTC. It yields the protein CSAYSTGLGYTF. The V call is TRBV20-1, the J call TRBJ1-2; a weak D match, TRBD1 (6 bases). This CDR3 comprises 12 residues. The germline V and J ends were trimmed by 5 bases and 8 bases, with 15 bases remaining between them. Germline CDR1 is DFQATT and CDR2 is SNEGSKA (reference sequence).